This T cell receptor beta chain stems from a study of breast tumors, draining lymph nodes, adjacent tissues. This clonotype was found a few times. Its antigen remains unknown. Germline CDR1 is MDHEN and CDR2 is SYDVKM. Trimming took 2 bases from V and 10 from J; bases not matched to a gene: 10. CDR3 length: 15 residues. TCRdb independently ran MiXCR on the multiplex PCR reads; one entry per CDR3 protein. This sample carries 150,000 to 200,000 distinct CDR3 sequences, 31% of them seen once, and the ten largest clones take 4.3%. General study results and limits: Findings are consistent with lymph node origin and intratumoral expansion of most tumor T cells. That most tumor T cells come from lymph nodes remained unproven. Tumor TCR diversity was below lymph nodes but above nontumor tissue.

Axillary draining lymph nodes of breast cancer patients supplied the node samples. The J gene is TRBJ2-1, the V gene TRBV28; 8 bases fit TRBD1. Material for sequencing was axillary lymph node tissue. The receptor was derived from a female donor with breast cancer. Some clones in this sample may be carry-over from other donors' samples. The CDR3, as DNA: TGTGCCAGCAGTTTAGACCCGGGACAGGTGGGCGAGCAGTTCTTC. Residues: CASSLDPGQVGEQFF.